This T cell receptor beta chain was sequenced during a study of T-cell reconstitution after alpha-beta-depleted transplantation in children. Study findings and constraints: Several patients had high TCRbeta diversity at day 60; it came from surviving recipient T cells and thymic progenitors. Reportedly, only several hundred clones from non-depleted graft cells drove alpha-beta T-cell counts at about two months. The main origin of T-cell counts and diversity one year after transplant was newly produced T cells.

Preparing the TCRbeta library involved the use of unique molecular identifiers. MiXCR was run by TCRdb on the PCR reads, yielding one entry per CDR3 protein. There are fewer than 550,000 distinct CDR3 sequences in the sample; around 15% occur only once, and around 30% lies in the top ten. This clonotype has a count of ten or more. Its specificity is not known. There are 18 residues in the CDR3. V was cut by 3 bases and J by 4 bases, with 21 bases left in between. Germline V lookup: CDR1 KGHDR, CDR2 SFDVKD. The sample was PBMCs, mostly from graft donor cells, taken 360 days after TCRalphabeta/CD19-depleted stem cell transplant. V and J are TRBV24-1 and TRBJ2-1, with D possibly TRBD2 on 5 matching bases. The clonotype was recovered from a boy in the first two years of life who had a stem cell transplant for Wiskott-Aldrich syndrome, so the T cells may come from the graft donor. The chain's CDR3 is CATSDLRGAATSYNEQFF. CDR3 nucleotide sequence: TGTGCCACCAGTGATCTCCGGGGAGCGGCTACCTCTTACAATGAGCAGTTCTTC.